This entry concerns a single T cell receptor beta chain. The DNA is left out, because the CDR3 cannot be placed on it with certainty; the CDR3 is given as TCRdb lists it. CDR1 is KGHSH, CDR2 LQKENI, per germline. The CDR3 numbers 16 amino acids, ends counted. The data were obtained in a study of blood T cell repertoires in COVID-19. The data were produced by immunoSEQ multiplex PCR, yet TCRdb's version contains in-frame clones alone and is incomplete. The sample shows roughly 140,000 clones, 70% to 90% of them seen only once. What was sequenced was PBMCs or T cells enriched from blood (not recorded which). The V gene is TRBV18, the J gene TRBJ1-4. The source of this sequence is a middle-aged woman who had recovered from COVID-19. The CDR3 here is CASSVSGQGGGEKLFF.